The next 22 T cell receptor beta chains were all read from a single sample in a study of CD8 T cells in Susac syndrome (dated by TCRdb to between 2019 and 2020). Library preparation employed the immunoSEQ multiplex PCR assay. RNA was extracted using the RNeasy kit, and roughly 0.5 to 1 microgram was reverse transcribed with random hexamers. In TCRdb, the public reads were trimmed at Q25 with fastp and aligned with MiXCR, with productive beta chains retained. Each CDR3 protein gets just one entry, which takes the most common genes and DNA from the rows behind it. This sample has some 190,000 distinct CDR3 sequences in its table, and approximately 93% of those were observed once. Around 0.096% of the sample lies in the top ten. The source material was CD4+ T cells from PBMCs. The receptors were gathered from a human donor in good health.

The rearrangement links TRBV23-1 to TRBJ2-2; the D is unclear. TRBV23-1 is annotated as an ORF whose role is uncertain. V was trimmed by 2 bases and J by 0 bases, leaving 16 bases between them. This CDR3 region has 18 residues. CDR3 DNA: TGCGCCAGCAGTCAAATCGAAGTAGGGCAGGCGAACACCGGGGAGCTGTTTTTT. Its protein product is CASSQIEVGQANTGELFF.

The rearrangement links TRBV7-2 to TRBJ1-4; D is ambiguous. From germline, CDR1 is SGHTA and CDR2 FQGNSA. This CDR3 spans 14 amino acids. The ends were cut back, 4 bases at V and 7 bases at J, with 13 bases in the middle. Here the CDR3 reads CASSSRGPGEKLFF. CDR3 DNA: TGTGCCAGCAGCTCCCGAGGTCCGGGTGAAAAACTGTTTTTT.

CDR3 bases: TGTGCCAGCAGCGTAGGAGGCTCCTATAATTCACCCCTCCACTTT. This sequence encodes CASSVGGSYNSPLHF. The chain links TRBV9 to TRBJ1-6; D not resolved. Per germline, CDR1 SGDLS and CDR2 YYNGEE. Deletions cut 0 bases from V and 0 bases from J, with 4 bases between. The CDR3 contains 15 residues.

This sequence joins TRBV5-1 and TRBJ2-5; D gene uncertain. V dropped 4 bases and J dropped 5 bases, with 15 bases sitting between them. The germline CDR1 and CDR2 sequences are SGHRS and YFSETQ. The CDR3 sequence is 14 residues long. CDR3 DNA: TGCGCCAGCAGCCATACGACCTCCTCCGAGACCCAGTACTTC. This sequence encodes CASSHTTSSETQYF.

For the CDR3, the DNA is TGCAGTGCTTATAATGAAAAACTGTTTTTT. Protein product: CSAYNEKLFF. The rearrangement uses TRBV20-1 and TRBJ1-4; D call uncertain. Germline CDR1 DFQATT, CDR2 SNEGSKA (reference sequence). The CDR3 sequence is 10 residues long. V gave up 5 bases and J gave up 4 bases, with 2 bases separating them.

V and J are TRBV7-9 and TRBJ1-6; TRBD1 might be the D (6 bases). Germline values: CDR1 SEHNR, CDR2 FQNEAQ (reference sequence). The CDR3 sequence is 14 residues long. V lost 4 bases and J lost 8, with 12 bases in between. The CDR3 DNA reads TGTGCCAGCAGCTCTGGGGGCTCGGATTCACCCCTCCACTTT. This translates into CASSSGGSDSPLHF.

V gene TRBV5-1 combines with J gene TRBJ2-2; the D is unclear. Trimming removed 1 base from V and 0 bases from J, with 13 bases in between. Germline V gives CDR1 SGHRS, CDR2 YFSETQ. There are 17 residues in the CDR3. The CDR3 is CASSLMAGRANTGELFF. Written as DNA, the CDR3 is TGCGCCAGCAGCTTGATGGCAGGACGGGCGAACACCGGGGAGCTGTTTTTT.

This sequence joins TRBV12-3 or TRBV12-4 and TRBJ1-4; tentatively, D is TRBD1 (5 bases). V was clipped by 4 bases and J by 8 bases, with 14 bases between them. This CDR3 has 14 residues. The DNA for the CDR3 is TGTGCCAGCAGTTCAAGGGGTTTAAAAGAAAAACTGTTTTTT. The encoded protein is CASSSRGLKEKLFF.

The V call is TRBV12-3 or TRBV12-4, the J call TRBJ1-1; D gene uncertain. The CDR3 contains 14 residues. V dropped 5 bases and J dropped 6 bases, with 16 bases sitting between them. CDR3 amino acids: CASSNLGSNSEAFF. CDR3 bases: TGTGCCAGCAGTAACCTCGGGAGCAACTCTGAAGCTTTCTTT.

The chain couples TRBV20-1 to TRBJ1-2; TRBD1 might be the D (5 bases). The V end lost 6 bases, the J end lost 4 bases, and 12 bases lay between the germline ends. In germline, CDR1 is DFQATT, CDR2 SNEGSKA (reference sequence). This CDR3 region has 12 residues. CDR3 nucleotides: TGCAGTGCCGCCGGGGCCCCCTATGGCTACACCTTC. It codes for CSAAGAPYGYTF.

The rearrangement joins TRBV7-2 to TRBJ2-7; 9 bases map to TRBD2. The CDR3 runs 16 residues. The junction had 11 bases not matched to a gene; V was cut back by 5 bases and J by 3 bases. The germline V gene encodes CDR1 SGHTA and CDR2 FQGNSA. Here the CDR3 reads CASSQGPASGVYEQYV. As DNA, the CDR3 is TGTGCCAGCAGCCAGGGGCCGGCTAGCGGGGTCTACGAGCAGTACGTC.

The chain has TRBV18 and TRBJ1-1; D gene ambiguous. The V and J ends lost 6 bases and 1 base respectively, with 12 bases between them. CDR3 length equals 14 residues. In germline, CDR1 is KGHSH, CDR2 LQKENI. The CDR3 region has the DNA TGTGCCAGCTCGCCGCTGAACACGAACACTGAAGCTTTCTTT. It yields the protein CASSPLNTNTEAFF.

This clonotype was observed once. V is TRBV20-1 and J is TRBJ2-5; the D gene is possibly TRBD1 (5 bases). The CDR3 covers 12 residues. V shed 3 bases and J shed 5 bases, with 10 bases lying between them. Germline values: CDR1 DFQATT, CDR2 SNEGSKA (reference sequence). CDR3 nucleotides: TGCAGTGCTAGGGTAGGGGCGGAGACCCAGTACTTC. Its translation is CSARVGAETQYF.

The J gene is TRBJ2-7, the V gene TRBV5-1; the D gene is possibly TRBD2 (5 bases). CDR1 is SGHRS and CDR2 is YFSETQ in the germline V gene. This CDR3 has 12 residues. Between the trimmed V and J ends, which lost 7 bases and 3 bases, there was a span of 11 bases. The CDR3 here is CASAAGIYEQYF. The CDR3 DNA follows: TGCGCCAGCGCGGCGGGTATCTACGAGCAGTACTTC.

As regards this clonotype: One end of the junction is discordant with germline, which a read error may explain. The chain links TRBV29-1 to TRBJ1-2; no clear D gene. CDR1 and CDR2 (germline): SQVTM, ANQGSEA. There are 12 residues in the CDR3. CDR3 in amino acids: CSVSDADLGWVF. The CDR3, as DNA: TGCAGCGTTTCCGACGCGGACCTAGGATGGGTCTTC.

This clonotype was detected once. In nucleotides, the CDR3 is TGTGCCAGCAGCTTGGGCCAGGTTTATAGCAATCAGCCCCAGCATTTT. Translated, it gives CASSLGQVYSNQPQHF. This sequence joins TRBV7-2 and TRBJ1-5; D is unresolved. CDR1 and CDR2 from the germline V gene are SGHTA and FQGNSA. This CDR3 spans 16 amino acids. The ends were cut back, 3 bases at V and 0 bases at J, with 12 bases in the middle.

The rearrangement uses TRBV29-1 and TRBJ1-4; no definite D call. The CDR3 loop spans 14 amino acids. The germline CDR1 and CDR2 sequences are SQVTM and ANQGSEA. CDR3 sequence reads: CSISLTWREEKLFF. CDR3 coding DNA: TGCAGTATATCATTAACTTGGCGAGAGGAAAAACTGTTTTTT.

The chain links TRBV15 to TRBJ2-2, with 7 bases fitting TRBD1. CDR1 is LNHNV, CDR2 YYDKDF, per germline (reference sequence). The CDR3 sequence is 17 residues long. The J segment lost 2 bases and the V segment lost 3 bases, leaving 9 bases of the junction unmatched. The CDR3 sequence is CATSRPSGTANTGELFF. The CDR3 DNA sequence: TGTGCCACCAGCAGGCCCTCCGGGACAGCCAACACCGGGGAGCTGTTTTTT.

The V and J genes are TRBV9 and TRBJ2-3; possibly TRBD2 for D (5 bases). The CDR3 is 18 amino acids. With 6 bases removed from V and 1 base from J, the gap between germline ends came to 24 bases. CDR1 and CDR2 from the germline V gene are SGDLS and YYNGEE. The CDR3 reads CASTPHGSVAARTDTQYF. CDR3 DNA sequence: TGTGCCAGCACCCCCCACGGTAGCGTCGCTGCCCGCACAGATACGCAGTATTTT.

V and J are TRBV3-1 and TRBJ2-6, with TRBD2 as a possible D gene (7 bases). This CDR3 spans 19 amino acids. Germline V gene data show CDR1 as LGHDT and CDR2 as YNNKEL (reference sequence). The V and J ends lost 4 bases and 0 bases respectively, with 19 bases between them. The CDR3: CASSPRGGGQSSGANVLTF. The CDR3 bases are TGTGCCAGCAGCCCACGTGGGGGGGGCCAAAGCTCTGGGGCCAACGTCCTGACTTTC.

This clonotype was observed a single time. The chain is built from TRBV7-9 and TRBJ1-1, with TRBD1 identical over 8 bases. The CDR3 consists of 14 residues. V was pared by 5 bases and J by 5 bases, with 7 bases of the junction left unmatched. Germline loops: CDR1 SEHNR, CDR2 FQNEAQ (reference sequence). This chain's CDR3 is CASSPGQGWTEAFF. The CDR3 DNA reads TGTGCCAGCAGCCCCGGACAGGGCTGGACTGAAGCTTTCTTT.

V and J are TRBV3-1 and TRBJ2-7; the match to TRBD1 covers 7 bases. After removal of 2 bases from V and 0 bases from J, the junction contained 16 bases not matched to a gene. Looked up from germline, CDR1 is LGHDT and CDR2 is YNNKEL (reference sequence). The CDR3 has 19 amino acids. The CDR3 coding sequence is TGTGCCAGCAGCCAATGGGGAGAGACGTTCGGGGACAGCTCCTACGAGCAGTACTTC. Its translation is CASSQWGETFGDSSYEQYF.